This is a list of T cell receptor beta chains from one sample in a study of blood T cell repertoires in COVID-19. The assay was immunoSEQ multiplex PCR, and TCRdb's table has in-frame clones only and misses some. The table shows about 180,000 clones, with roughly 81% occurring only once. The specimen was peripheral blood. Receptors originate from a woman older than 75 with COVID-19, enrolled during active disease. Each CDR3 is given without its conserved first and last residue.

V gene	J gene	CDR3 protein
TRBV28	TRBJ2-7	ASATGGSYEQY
TRBV5-4	TRBJ2-5	ASSIGTSGRARGETQY
TRBV5-4	TRBJ1-4	ASSLEQEGKLF
TRBV7-3	TRBJ2-2	ASSLDGADTGELF
TRBV25-1	TRBJ1-4	ASSEGGLGEKLF
TRBV18	TRBJ1-4	ASSTQTSNEKLF
TRBV29-1	TRBJ1-2	SVDDRGMEGYT
TRBV7-9	TRBJ2-2	ASSLVAGAGTGELF
TRBV28	TRBJ1-1	ASNRVNTEAF
TRBV15	TRBJ2-7	ATSRGTGASYEQY
TRBV5-6	TRBJ2-3	ASSLDGVRDTQY
TRBV10-3	TRBJ2-3	AITPGGRTDTQY
TRBV27	TRBJ2-7	ASGTLTSGSYEQY
TRBV4-1	TRBJ2-3	ASSQVGTSGTDTQY
TRBV4-2	TRBJ2-2	ASQRGAGGSNTGELF
TRBV29-1	TRBJ1-2	SVNQGDYGYT
TRBV6-5	TRBJ1-4	ASSYLGQAPEKLF
TRBV7-9	TRBJ1-1	ASSSGTVSTNTEAF
TRBV7-9	TRBJ1-1	ASSLNGQLNTEAF
TRBV5-1	TRBJ2-7	ASSFDRSEQY
TRBV5-1	TRBJ1-1	ASQALSGNTEAF
TRBV19	TRBJ2-5	ASSTLAGSFGWETQY
TRBV5-4	TRBJ1-2	ASSALSGQVYGYT
TRBV7-9	TRBJ2-1	ASSPHSGGSSYNEQF
TRBV19	TRBJ1-2	ASSGQGASGYT
TRBV11-2	TRBJ2-7	ASSLDRIDEQY
TRBV28	TRBJ2-6	ASTRGGANVLT
TRBV7-2	TRBJ2-5	ASSAGIMYQETQY
TRBV6-2/TRBV6-3	TRBJ1-5	ASSGQGASNQPQH
TRBV30	TRBJ1-2	AWSPGPVGYT
TRBV7-2	TRBJ2-3	ASSLAILAGDTQY
TRBV11-3	TRBJ2-7	ASSYPRGSYEQY
TRBV23-1	TRBJ1-3	ASSHGLFISGNTIY
TRBV6-5	TRBJ1-1	ASSYPFPGAEAF
TRBV7-9	TRBJ1-4	ASSLASEKLF
TRBV11-2	TRBJ2-7	ASSVQGDSYEQY
TRBV2	TRBJ2-7	ASSPGTGFYEQY
TRBV20-1	TRBJ2-1	SASVPSGSPSGQQF
TRBV5-1	TRBJ1-4	ASSEMGTGNEKLF
TRBV5-6	TRBJ2-5	ASSPTGVVQETQY
TRBV24-1	TRBJ2-4	ATSDSRDRAGKKNIQY
TRBV18	TRBJ1-5	ASSETGGTGNQPQH
TRBV2	TRBJ2-7	ASSEWGDEQY
TRBV25-1	TRBJ2-5	ASSELGAGGETQY
TRBV5-1	TRBJ1-4	ASSSGTVNEKLF
TRBV6-1	TRBJ1-3	ASSEAGTEGGNTIY
TRBV30	TRBJ1-6	AWGTGVQNSPLH
TRBV7-2	TRBJ2-1	ASSLGPTTSGGAHEQF
TRBV28	TRBJ2-7	ASSSGLARHEQY
TRBV7-2	TRBJ2-4	ASSLASGSSGSLNIQY
TRBV7-9	TRBJ1-1	ASSSPDRPYEAF
TRBV3-1/TRBV3-2	TRBJ2-7	ASSQVAGPYEQY
TRBV4-2	TRBJ2-5	ASSIRGLPTETQY
TRBV3-1/TRBV3-2	TRBJ2-3	ASSPYDGTRSTDTQY
TRBV19	TRBJ1-2	ASSIGTPNYGYT